This T cell receptor beta chain was sequenced in a study of lymphopenia after photon versus proton radiotherapy. In germline, CDR1 is GTSNPN, CDR2 SVGIG (reference sequence). J was trimmed by 5 bases and V by 5 bases; bases with no gene match: 11. The CDR3 covers 14 residues. Study-wide findings and caveats: Oligoclonal CD8+ Temra expansion after nadir drove photon patients' diversity drop. Relative stability marked proton patients; photon patients lost diversity and naive cells. A bigger post-nadir fall in TCR diversity correlated inversely with survival time in deceased patients. Survival link was tested only in deceased patients; proton benefit remains a possibility.

Comments on this clone: As yet, its antigen is unknown.

The repertoire was sequenced with immunoSEQ multiplex PCR; TCRdb's copy has only in-frame clones and lacks some. The sample contains 150,000 or so clones, 88% of which appear only once. This receptor was taken from a man in his forties or fifties with gastric cancer. Source: peripheral blood, taken from a patient treated with photon-based radiotherapy. The chain recombines TRBV30 with TRBJ1-1; 7 positions match TRBD1. The CDR3 loop is CAWASYRGKTEAFF. CDR3 bases: TGTGCCTGGGCCTCCTACAGGGGCAAGACTGAAGCTTTCTTT.